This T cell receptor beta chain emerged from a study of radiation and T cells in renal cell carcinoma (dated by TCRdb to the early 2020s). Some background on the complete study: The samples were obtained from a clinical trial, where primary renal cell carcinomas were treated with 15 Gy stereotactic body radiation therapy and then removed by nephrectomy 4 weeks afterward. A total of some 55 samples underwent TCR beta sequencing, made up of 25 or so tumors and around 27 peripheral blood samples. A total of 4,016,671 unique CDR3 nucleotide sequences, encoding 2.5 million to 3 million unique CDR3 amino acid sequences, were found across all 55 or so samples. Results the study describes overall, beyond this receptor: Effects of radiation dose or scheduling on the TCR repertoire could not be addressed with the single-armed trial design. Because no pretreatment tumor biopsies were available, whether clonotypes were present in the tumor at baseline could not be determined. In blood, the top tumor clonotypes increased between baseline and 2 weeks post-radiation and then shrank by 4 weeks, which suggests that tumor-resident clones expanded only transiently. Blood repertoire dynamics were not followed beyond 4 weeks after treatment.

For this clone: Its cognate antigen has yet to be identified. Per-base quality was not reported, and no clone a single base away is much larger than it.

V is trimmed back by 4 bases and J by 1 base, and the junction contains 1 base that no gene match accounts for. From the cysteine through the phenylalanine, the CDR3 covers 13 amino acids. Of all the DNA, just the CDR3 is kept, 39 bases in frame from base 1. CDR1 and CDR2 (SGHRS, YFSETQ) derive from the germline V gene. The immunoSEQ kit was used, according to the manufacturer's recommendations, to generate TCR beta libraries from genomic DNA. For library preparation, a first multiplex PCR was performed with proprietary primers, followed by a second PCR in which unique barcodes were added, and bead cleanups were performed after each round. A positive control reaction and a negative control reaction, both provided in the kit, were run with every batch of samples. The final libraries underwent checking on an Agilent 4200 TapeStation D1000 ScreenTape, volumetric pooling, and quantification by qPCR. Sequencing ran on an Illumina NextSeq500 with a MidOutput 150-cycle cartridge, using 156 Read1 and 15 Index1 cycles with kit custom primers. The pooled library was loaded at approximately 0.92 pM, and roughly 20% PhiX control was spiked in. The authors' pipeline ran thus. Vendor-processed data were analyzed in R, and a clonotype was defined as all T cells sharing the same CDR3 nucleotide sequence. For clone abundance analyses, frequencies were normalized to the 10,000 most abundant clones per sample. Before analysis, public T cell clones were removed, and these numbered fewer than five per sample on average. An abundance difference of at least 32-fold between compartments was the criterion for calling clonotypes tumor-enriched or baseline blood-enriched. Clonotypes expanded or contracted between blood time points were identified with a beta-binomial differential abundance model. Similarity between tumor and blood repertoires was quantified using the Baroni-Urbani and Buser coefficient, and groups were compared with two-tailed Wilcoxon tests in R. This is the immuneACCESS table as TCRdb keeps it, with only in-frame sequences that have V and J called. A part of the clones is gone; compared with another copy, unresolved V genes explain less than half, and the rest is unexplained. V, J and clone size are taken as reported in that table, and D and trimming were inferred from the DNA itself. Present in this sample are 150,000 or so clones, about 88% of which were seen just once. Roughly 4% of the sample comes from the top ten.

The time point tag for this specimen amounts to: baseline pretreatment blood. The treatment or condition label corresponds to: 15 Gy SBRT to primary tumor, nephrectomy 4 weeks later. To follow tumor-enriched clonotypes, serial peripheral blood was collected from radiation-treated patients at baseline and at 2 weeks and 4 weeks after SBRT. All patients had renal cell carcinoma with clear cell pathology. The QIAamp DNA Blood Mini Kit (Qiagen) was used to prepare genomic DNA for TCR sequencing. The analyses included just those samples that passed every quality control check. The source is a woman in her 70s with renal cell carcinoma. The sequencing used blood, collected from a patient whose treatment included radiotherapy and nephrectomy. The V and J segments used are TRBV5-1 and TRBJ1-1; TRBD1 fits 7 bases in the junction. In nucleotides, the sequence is TGCGCCAGCAGCCAGGGGGGGAACACTGAAGCTTTCTTT. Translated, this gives CASSQGGNTEAFF.